This TCR beta chain originates from a study of CD39 and CD103 CD8 tumor-infiltrating T cells (dated by TCRdb to between 2017 and 2018). About the full investigation: Repertoire comparisons were shown for an HPV-positive HNSCC, an HPV-negative HNSCC, an ovarian cancer and a melanoma patient. Deep sequencing of TCRbeta CDR3 was used to compare the repertoires of CD8 TIL subsets, defined by CD103 and CD39, against those of peripheral memory CD8 T cells.

At the time of sample collection the patients were not on therapy, although prior treatments varied from chemotherapy, radiotherapy, surgery and immunotherapy to no treatment. After thawing, cells went through T lymphocyte enrichment using a negative-selection kit, with EpCAM beads added for tumor-infiltrating lymphocytes. For the CD8 TIL subsets, CD3+CD4-CD8+CD45RA- cells were FACS-sorted and divided into DN, SP and DP based on their expression of CD39 and CD103. Tumor specimens were minced, digested for 1 h with hyaluronidase, collagenase and DNase, filtered, enriched by Ficoll and cryopreserved. Populations were sorted on a FACSAria II to approximately 99% purity, and cell pellets were frozen without culture for TCR sequencing. This clone is regarded as large (0.1 to 1%). Its antigen is still unknown. No base quality information exists; no much larger clone differs at one position. Other DNA sequences of this sample code for an identical CDR3.

Findings and caveats that apply to the study as a whole: Compared with DN and SP CD8 TILs and with blood memory CD8 T cells, DP CD8 TILs appeared more oligoclonal, with the top 30 clonotypes covering about 50-90%. DP TIL clonotypes were rarely found in blood or uninvolved lymph node, whereas DN TIL clonotypes largely overlapped peripheral memory CD8 repertoires.

For each subset, between roughly 9,500 and 110,000 sorted cells were used for genomic DNA extraction with the DNeasy Blood and Tissue Kit. The immunoSEQ service sequenced and mapped the TCRbeta V-J or V-D-J regions, with coverage above 9x for each sample. The authors' pipeline ran thus. Analysis was restricted to productive rearrangements exported from the immunoSEQ Analyzer platform, and clonality was assessed using the 500 most abundant clones. The Morisita-Horn similarity index and the Jaccard index were used to quantify the overlap in repertoires between populations. Morisita-Horn similarity between CD8 T-cell subset TCR repertoires was measured in 6 or 7 cancer patients. Entries here come from immuneACCESS through TCRdb and include only in-frame sequences with V and J called. Some clones fail to appear in such tables; in the studies checked, an unresolved V gene covers under half of the shortfall, and the cause of the remainder is unknown. V, J and clone size derive from that table, while D and trimming were established from the DNA sequence. This sample is represented by several hundred clones; 50% to 70% of them were singletons. The ten most abundant clones make up roughly 64% of the sample.

V and J lose 7 bases and 1 base, and a span of 8 bases separates them. CDR1 and CDR2 are drawn from the germline V gene (reference sequence): LNHDA, SQIVND. From cysteine to phenylalanine, the CDR3 is 13 amino acids long. Solely the CDR3 DNA is kept, with 39 bases framed from the first base. The sequence is built from TRBV19 and TRBJ1-5, with no reliable assignment of the D segment. The sequenced sample was CD39+ CD103+ CD8+ T cells sorted from the tumor. The cell subset or site label for this specimen denotes: CD103+CD39+ double-positive CD45RA- CD8 T cells. This clonotype was sampled from a human donor with head and neck squamous cell carcinoma. Here the CDR3 is given as CASTDGSNQPQHF. The DNA sequence is as follows: TGTGCCAGTACCGATGGGAGCAATCAGCCCCAGCATTTT.